A selection of T cell receptor delta chains follows, all from one sample in a study of Vδ1+ human thymocytes. TCRdb fed the multiplex PCR reads into CATT to redo clone calling. The sample records more than 50,000 delta-chain clones, over 12% being singletons. Material for sequencing was Vdelta1+ gamma-delta thymocytes from the thymus. All receptors come from a girl under three years old who had congenital heart surgery. Each CDR3 is given with its conserved first and last residue. The listing skips clone size in some rows; elsewhere it reads once, few, many or a size class.

v_call clone_size cdr3_length cdr3_aa
TRDV1 few 22 CALGELQSHFFTGGYCTDKLIF
TRDV3 few 17 CAAPPGGYAGSAHKLIF
TRDV1 NA 21 CALGEEFQLPVPLHHTDKLIF
TRDV1 NA 20 CALGELEAYATLHYTDKLIF
TRDV1 few 14 CALGERLGPDKLIF
TRDV1 few 16 CALGEHPLHVADKLIF
TRDV1 NA 20 CALGERFLTGETIYTDKLIF
TRDV1 once 21 CALGDRKTGLPKRLGDTGLIF
TRDV1 few 22 CALGELPKPPTGAPGYTDKLIF
TRDV1 few 22 CALGEKRLPLLGPNGDTDKLIF
TRDV1 few 17 CALVPRFDGGYPGKLIF
TRDV3 NA 20 CAFNAQLLGIRLKMVGKLIF
TRDV1 NA 24 CALGEPSPTTPTGEDNKYTDKLIF
TRDV1 NA 22 CALGDRALQYWGIRPIGGKLIF
TRDV2 NA 19 CACDNNLLGELPYTDKLIF
TRDV1 few 20 CALGDLFPTLTRGYTDKLIF